The clone carrying this T cell receptor (beta chain) was picked up a small number of times. The data derive from a study of patients and donors after allogeneic stem cell transplantation. Trimming removed 3 bases from V and 3 bases from J, with 25 bases in between. The CDR3 has 19 amino acids. Germline-derived CDR1 and CDR2 are SGHTA and FQGTGA. TCRdb re-called the RT-PCR reads through MiXCR, storing one row per CDR3 protein. The sample includes about 31,000 distinct CDR3 sequences, 6.8% of them seen just once. This sequence was found in a human donor who was either an allogeneic HSCT recipient or a stem cell or donor lymphocyte infusion donor (not recorded which). It is not recorded whose cells these are; they may come from a transplant donor. Sequenced input: blood, either unsorted or a sorted T cell fraction (not recorded which). J is TRBJ2-3 and V is TRBV7-3; D is undetermined. The CDR3 coding sequence is TGTGCCAGCAGCTTTCGGGCCAGTTCACCAGTGCGCACGACAGATACGCAGTATTTT. Protein: CASSFRASSPVRTTDTQYF. Based on the CDR3 plus reference TRBV7-3 and TRBJ2-3, the full variable domain is GAGVSQTPSNKVTEKGKYVELRCDPISGHTALYWYRQSLGQGPEFLIYFQGTGAADDSGLPNDRFFAVRPEGSVSTLKIQRTERGDSAVYLCASSFRASSPVRTTDTQYFGPGTRLTVL.